The 4 T cell receptor beta chains below all came from one sample that was sequenced in a study of blood T cell repertoires in COVID-19. Measured with immunoSEQ multiplex PCR; TCRdb has only the in-frame clones, and not every one. The data contain around 86,000 clones, roughly 85% of them seen just once; the ten biggest clones take up roughly 37%. Sequencing used peripheral blood. The receptors were gathered from a man aged 80 or over with acute or convalescent COVID-19.

The chain combines TRBV4-1 with TRBJ2-5; the match to TRBD1 covers 9 bases. This CDR3 comprises 15 residues. CDR1 and CDR2 (germline): MGHRA, YSYEKL. The V segment lost 0 bases and the J segment 1 base; nucleotides outside the gene matches: 0. In nucleotides, the CDR3 is TGCGCCAGCAGCCAAGAGGGACAGGGCCAAGAGACCCAGTACTTC. Translation gives CASSQEGQGQETQYF.

The chain couples TRBV6-5 to TRBJ2-1, with 9 nucleotides matching TRBD2. J gave up 4 bases and V 4 bases, and 5 bases lay outside the gene matches. Germline CDR1 reads MNHEY; CDR2 reads SVGAGI. The CDR3 totals 15 residues. CDR3 region: CASSSGTSLYNEQFF. CDR3 nucleotide sequence: TGTGCCAGCAGTTCCGGGACTAGCCTATACAATGAGCAGTTCTTC.

This clone was seen once. This rearrangement joins TRBV6-5 to TRBJ1-2; weak D call: TRBD1 (6 bases). The CDR3 runs 13 residues. Germline CDR1 and CDR2: MNHEY and SVGAGI. V was pared by 5 bases and J by 4 bases, with 11 bases between. The CDR3 DNA sequence: TGTGCCAGCAGTAGGGGGGGCAGCTATGGCTACACCTTC. Amino acid sequence: CASSRGGSYGYTF.

The chain combines TRBV7-6 with TRBJ2-6; the match to TRBD1 covers 8 bases. J gave up 2 bases and V 2 bases, and 5 bases lay outside the gene matches. Germline lookup yields CDR1 SGHVS and CDR2 FNYEAQ. The CDR3 loop spans 17 amino acids. The CDR3 nucleotides read TGTGCCAGCAGCTTACTCTCAGGGGGCGCTGGGGCCAACGTCCTGACTTTC. Translated, it gives CASSLLSGGAGANVLTF.